The T cell receptor beta chain described here comes from a study of CD8 T cells in ankylosing spondylitis. In this sample, this clonotype turned up a few times. No antigen is known for it. V lost 4 bases, J lost 2 bases, and 9 bases lay in between. The CDR3 has 14 residues. Per germline, CDR1 SEHNR and CDR2 FQNEAQ (reference sequence). One entry per CDR3 protein, called by TCRdb with MiXCR from the 5' RACE reads. The sample has 200,000 to 300,000 distinct CDR3 sequences, around a tenth seen once. General study findings and limits: Reportedly, disease-linked clones are significantly enriched in ankylosing spondylitis patients' matched synovial fluid. Blood of patients with ankylosing spondylitis appeared to be characterized by a TCR beta motif of about 8 highly homologous variants.

The sequenced sample consisted of blood, either unsorted or a sorted T cell fraction (not recorded which). This chain uses TRBV7-9 with TRBJ1-5; D remains unclear. The receptor's source is a male donor with ankylosing spondylitis or in good health (not recorded which). CDR3 coding DNA: TGTGCCAGCAGCTCGGAGGTGGGCAATCAGCCCCAGCATTTT. Translation: CASSSEVGNQPQHF.